The 19 T cell receptor beta chains below were found in one sample sequenced in a study of T cells in Graves' hyperthyroidism and ophthalmopathy. Amplification of TCR beta CDR3 regions was performed using RNA transcripts as template. The TCR CDR3 first-round RT-PCR relied on the HTBI primer set. From the multiplex PCR reads, TCRdb called clonotypes with MiXCR, one entry per CDR3 protein. Of around 300,000 distinct CDR3 sequences listed, roughly 13% are singletons. The specimen sequenced was blood. The receptors shown here come from a woman aged 25 to 39 with Graves' hyperthyroidism.

This clonotype was counted ten times or more. The genes are TRBV29-1 and TRBJ2-7; TRBD1 is a possible D gene (5 bases). Trimming shortened V by 4 bases and J by 7 bases, and 11 bases separated the two germline ends. The CDR3 consists of 11 residues. Germline V CDR1 and CDR2: SQVTM, ANQGSEA. In nucleotides, the CDR3 is TGCAGCGTTGGGGGCGCGATGGAGCAGTACTTC. Amino acid sequence: CSVGGAMEQYF.

The V gene is TRBV11-3, the J gene TRBJ2-3; TRBD2 aligns across 10 bases. This CDR3 region has 19 residues. From germline, CDR1 is SGHNT and CDR2 YENEEA. Germline trimming cut 1 base from V and 4 bases from J; bases unmatched to any gene: 14. The chain's CDR3 is CASSLGGRWGAGGPDTQYF. CDR3 DNA: TGTGCCAGCAGCTTAGGGGGACGATGGGGAGCGGGAGGGCCAGATACGCAGTATTTT.

This clonotype was found a few times. The CDR3 coding sequence is TGTGCCAGCAGCCTAGGGGCCAACGTCCTGACTTTC. This translates into CASSLGANVLTF. The rearrangement joins TRBV2 to TRBJ2-6, with D unresolved. The CDR3 sequence is 12 residues long. The V end was cut by 6 bases, the J end by 4 bases, with 4 bases between. The germline CDR1 and CDR2 sequences are SNHLY and FYNNEI.

The chain couples TRBV6-2 or TRBV6-3 to TRBJ1-3, with D uncertain. Germline lookup yields CDR1 MNHEY and CDR2 SVGEGT. The V end lost 8 bases, the J end lost 7 bases, and 18 bases lay between the germline ends. This CDR3 region has 14 residues. CDR3 amino acids: CASFMPPGRNTIYF. The CDR3 region has the DNA TGTGCCAGCTTCATGCCGCCAGGCCGGAACACCATATATTTT.

The chain has TRBV12-3 or TRBV12-4 and TRBJ1-2; D is perhaps TRBD1 (6 bases). This CDR3 region has 16 residues. Trimming shortened V by 2 bases and J by 1 base, and 14 bases separated the two germline ends. CDR3 sequence reads: CASSLRAGAINYGYTF. The CDR3 DNA reads TGTGCCAGCAGTTTAAGGGCAGGGGCCATTAACTATGGCTACACCTTC.

The sample holds many counts of this clonotype. The V call is TRBV4-2, the J call TRBJ2-5; 8 bases line up with TRBD2. The germline V gene encodes CDR1 LGHNA and CDR2 YNFKEQ. The junction had 6 bases not matched to a gene; V was cut back by 1 base and J by 2 bases. The CDR3 length is 16 residues. The CDR3, as DNA: TGTGCCAGCAGCCAAGGACAACTAGCGGCGCAAGAGACCCAGTACTTC. This codes for CASSQGQLAAQETQYF.

This clonotype was seen only a few times. This chain connects TRBV20-1 to TRBJ2-2, with 10 bases fitting TRBD2. This CDR3 has 18 residues. Germline V gives CDR1 DFQATT, CDR2 SNEGSKA (reference sequence). V shed 1 base and J 4 bases; nucleotides not matched to a gene: 12. The CDR3 sequence: CSARALAGRSYATGELFF. DNA for the CDR3: TGCAGTGCTAGAGCACTAGCGGGAAGATCGTATGCCACCGGGGAGCTGTTTTTT.

This clonotype showed up just a few times. This chain links TRBV9 with TRBJ2-1; D is uncertain. The germline CDR1 and CDR2 sequences are SGDLS and YYNGEE. The CDR3 has 17 residues. Trimming removed 0 bases from V and 0 bases from J, with 13 bases in between. CDR3 DNA: TGTGCCAGCAGCGTAGTCGCGGTCCCCCACTCCTACAATGAGCAGTTCTTC. This encodes CASSVVAVPHSYNEQFF.

This clonotype was counted a few times. The gene calls are TRBV28 and TRBJ2-5, with D possibly matching TRBD2 (5 bases). This CDR3 spans 17 amino acids. Germline V lookup: CDR1 MDHEN, CDR2 SYDVKM. V lost 1 base and J lost 5, with 20 bases in between. CDR3 protein: CASSLSRKADRPETQYF. The CDR3 coding sequence is TGTGCCAGCAGTTTATCCCGGAAAGCGGATAGGCCTGAGACCCAGTACTTC.

The chain has TRBV11-1 and TRBJ2-3, with 7 bases lining up with TRBD2. The trim removed 3 bases at V and 4 bases at J, leaving 7 bases unmatched. There are 15 residues in the CDR3. CDR1 and CDR2 (germline): SGHAT, FQDESV (reference sequence). CDR3 nucleotide sequence: TGTGCCAGCAGCTTTCTAGCGGAGGGATCAGATACGCAGTATTTT. Amino acids: CASSFLAEGSDTQYF.

This clonotype was picked up many times. The rearrangement joins TRBV28 to TRBJ2-3, with TRBD2 matching over 10 bases. V shed 10 bases and J 6 bases; nucleotides not matched to a gene: 13. CDR3 length: 15 residues. Germline V gene sequence: CDR1 MDHEN, CDR2 SYDVKM. In nucleotides, the CDR3 is TGTGCCACCAACGCACTAGCGGGAAAGCTGGATACGCAGTATTTT. This encodes CATNALAGKLDTQYF.

This clonotype appeared many times. The J gene is TRBJ2-3, the V gene TRBV20-1; 12 bases agree with TRBD2. CDR1 DFQATT and CDR2 SNEGSKA come from the germline V gene (reference sequence). This CDR3 region has 15 residues. V gave up 8 bases and J gave up 4 bases; unmatched junction bases: 10. CDR3 protein: CSSPTSGRMADTQYF. In nucleotides, the CDR3 is TGCAGTTCTCCCACTAGCGGGAGGATGGCAGATACGCAGTATTTT.

V usage is TRBV4-2 and J usage is TRBJ2-5; possibly TRBD1 or TRBD2 for D (5 bases each). CDR1 and CDR2 from the germline V gene are LGHNA and YNFKEQ. The ends were cut back, 3 bases at V and 2 bases at J, with 19 bases in the middle. CDR3 length: 17 amino acids. The CDR3 here is CASSQERGGTGQETQYF. The CDR3 nucleotides are TGTGCCAGCAGCCAGGAGAGGGGTGGTACGGGTCAAGAGACCCAGTACTTC.

The gene calls are TRBV20-1 and TRBJ1-2, with 8 positions matching TRBD1. The CDR3 spans 15 residues. Per germline, CDR1 DFQATT and CDR2 SNEGSKA (reference sequence). Trimming removed 2 bases from V and 4 bases from J; junction bases left unmatched: 9. The CDR3: CSARSQGARGYGYTF. The CDR3 nucleotides read TGCAGTGCTAGATCTCAGGGGGCGCGGGGCTATGGCTACACCTTC.

Many counts were recorded for this clonotype. The chain has TRBV7-9 and TRBJ1-1; D not resolved. This CDR3 spans 16 amino acids. Trimming removed 5 bases at V and 1 base at J, with 17 bases between. The V gene's germline CDR1 is SEHNR and CDR2 FQNEAQ (reference sequence). This CDR3 reads CASSGVVMGRNTEAFF. DNA of the CDR3: TGTGCCAGCAGCGGGGTGGTAATGGGGAGGAACACTGAAGCTTTCTTT. The full variable domain, completed using reference TRBV7-9 and TRBJ1-1, is DTGVSQNPRHKITKRGQNVTFRCDPISEHNRLYWYRQTLGQGPEFLTYFQNEAQLEKSRLLSDRFSAERPKGSFSTLEIQRTEQGDSAMYLCASSGVVMGRNTEAFFGQGTRLTVV.

The rearrangement links TRBV15 to TRBJ1-4; TRBD1 might be the D (5 bases). This CDR3 comprises 14 residues. The V and J ends lost 5 bases and 7 bases respectively, with 14 bases between them. Germline values: CDR1 LNHNV, CDR2 YYDKDF (reference sequence). The CDR3 loop is CATSHGTTSEKLFF. DNA for the CDR3: TGTGCCACCAGCCACGGGACGACGAGTGAAAAACTGTTTTTT.

The sample holds a few counts of this clonotype. A much larger clone differs from this one at a single base, so this may be a read error. J is TRBJ1-2 and V is TRBV7-3; tentatively, D is TRBD1 (6 bases). The V gene lost 1 base and the J gene lost 7 bases, with 16 bases spanning the gap. The length of the CDR3 is 15 residues. Per germline, CDR1 SGHTA and CDR2 FQGTGA. CDR3 bases: TGTGCCAGCAGCTTAAACGGGGGACAACGCGGTGGCTACACCTTC. Its protein is CASSLNGGQRGGYTF.

The sample holds many counts of this clonotype. This rearrangement joins TRBV28 to TRBJ2-3; 9 nucleotides align to TRBD1. The CDR3 covers 16 residues. Germline-derived CDR1 and CDR2 are MDHEN and SYDVKM. J was trimmed by 4 bases and V by 6 bases; bases with no gene match: 11. CDR3 amino acids: CASSGPGQGVSDTQYF. CDR3 sequence (DNA): TGTGCCAGCAGCGGCCCGGGACAGGGAGTTTCAGATACGCAGTATTTT.

This clonotype was observed a few times. The genes are TRBV6-1 and TRBJ2-1; D might be TRBD2 (6 bases). Trimming removed 7 bases from V and 3 bases from J, with 16 bases in between. Looked up from germline, CDR1 is MNHNS and CDR2 is SASEGT. CDR3 length equals 15 residues. The CDR3 spells CASTLGGGRYNEQFF. The DNA of the CDR3 is TGTGCCAGCACCCTCGGGGGAGGCCGCTACAATGAGCAGTTCTTC.